This TCR beta chain was recovered during a study of blood T cell repertoires in COVID-19 (dated by TCRdb to about 2020). For the wider study: Samples covering the acute and convalescent phases of COVID-19 were provided by collaborators in the United States, Italy and Spain. The material from the prospective study consisted of cDNA or gDNA derived from T cells, B-cell-depleted T cells, or PBMCs. Nearly every sample came with metadata listing a de-identified subject ID, COVID-19 status, age in years and sex. The samples were drawn from the first 160 participants of the ongoing ImmuneRACE study and from 950 to 1,500 subjects provided by 6 global collaborators. Subjects who had been exposed to COVID-19, were actively infected with it, or had recovered from it provided the deeply sampled blood TCRbeta repertoires that made up the dataset. The repertoires were made available in a free public database intended to serve as a resource for research on the immune response to SARS-CoV-2. HLA class I and class II types, where available, came from metadata supplied by the sample provider rather than from assay-based typing.

This clone appeared a single time. No cognate antigen has been identified for it. No quality values exist for individual bases; no much larger clone is one base distant. The research as a whole found: How much clinical and demographic metadata was included differed by source and by participant, and the metadata was provided uncurated.

TCRbeta CDR3 regions were amplified from genomic DNA by means of the immunoSEQ Assay, a bias-controlled multiplex PCR. Concerning the study's data processing: Within the assay, amplification of reference gene primers was used to estimate how many nucleated cells each sample contained. Sequence reads were collapsed and filtered to measure the absolute abundance of every unique TCRbeta CDR3 rearrangement. Productive Simpson clonality was computed per sample as the square root of Simpson's diversity index over productive rearrangements. TCRdb took this table from immuneACCESS and kept in-frame rearrangements with V and J called. Such tables lack part of the clones; where checked against another copy, unresolved V genes explain under half of the gap, and the rest is unexplained. The D gene and trimming were derived from the DNA, and the V and J assignments and clone size from that table. This sample holds under 200,000 clones; approximately 89% were observed only once. Approximately 2.7% of the sample lies in the top ten.

Collaborating institutions collected whole blood in K2EDTA tubes following their own protocols. For TCRbeta analysis, collaborators shipped samples in one of three forms: frozen whole blood, isolated PBMCs, or DNA extracted from either of those sample types. Compared with germline, V lacks 4 bases and J lacks 1 base; bases without a gene match: 3. The CDR3 runs 15 residues from the cysteine to the phenylalanine. The DNA shown is the 45-base CDR3, in frame from base 1. CDR1 and CDR2, per the germline V gene, are LGHNA and YNFKEQ. The sample was peripheral blood. The rearranged segments are TRBV4-2 and TRBJ2-1; 8 central nucleotides agree with TRBD1. The receptor's source is a man aged 35 to 55 with active or convalescent COVID-19. In nucleotide form, the sequence is TGTGCCAGCAGCCCTAACAGGGGGTCCTACAATGAGCAGTTCTTC. The resulting protein is CASSPNRGSYNEQFF.